The 15 T cell receptor beta chains presented below share a single source sample, sequenced in a study. TCRdb independently ran MiXCR on the RT-PCR reads; one entry per CDR3 protein. The data hold about 700,000 distinct CDR3 sequences, with about 14% observed a single time. Sequences were obtained from memory CD4+ T cells from blood. Receptors originate from a female donor in good health, serving as a healthy control.

The chain joins TRBV12-3 or TRBV12-4 to TRBJ2-5; 15 nucleotides agree with TRBD2. The CDR3 has 16 residues. Germline trimming cut 5 bases from V and 3 bases from J; bases unmatched to any gene: 4. The DNA for the CDR3 is TGTGCCAGCAGTCCTCGGACTAGCGGGAGGGAAGAGACCCAGTACTTC. Translation: CASSPRTSGREETQYF.

Comment on this clonotype: One end of the junction is discordant with germline, which a read error may explain. The chain recombines TRBV23-1 with TRBJ1-1; the match to TRBD1 covers 10 bases. TRBV23-1 is labeled an ORF, and its function is uncertain. This CDR3 is 20 amino acids long. CDR3 amino acids: CASSQVPGQGRAPMNTGAFF. In DNA form, the CDR3 reads TGCGCCAGCAGTCAAGTCCCGGGACAGGGGAGGGCTCCCATGAACACTGGAGCTTTCTTT.

A few counts support this clonotype. The chain carries TRBV6-1 and TRBJ2-7; unclear D gene. The ends were cut back, 2 bases at V and 7 bases at J, with 6 bases in the middle. Germline V gene sequence: CDR1 MNHNS, CDR2 SASEGT. The CDR3 contains 11 residues. This CDR3 reads CASSEIDEQYF. CDR3 DNA: TGTGCCAGCAGTGAAATAGATGAGCAGTACTTC.

This clonotype was seen a handful of times. The genes are TRBV7-9 and TRBJ2-1, with no clear D. Looked up from germline, CDR1 is SEHNR and CDR2 is FQNEAQ (reference sequence). The V and J ends lost 4 bases and 4 bases respectively, with 11 bases between them. This CDR3 has 14 amino acids. CDR3 protein: CASSSVVIYNEQFF. DNA of the CDR3: TGTGCCAGCAGCTCGGTTGTTATTTACAATGAGCAGTTCTTC.

This clonotype came up a few times. The rearrangement links TRBV27 to TRBJ1-2; D perhaps matches TRBD1 (5 bases). The length of the CDR3 is 18 residues. V was trimmed by 3 bases and J by 4 bases, leaving 24 bases between them. Germline CDR1 is MNHEY and CDR2 is SMNVEV (reference sequence). Written as DNA, the CDR3 is TGTGCCAGCAGTTTTGTGGGTCGGGGCAGGGCGTCGATCTATGGCTACACCTTC. This sequence encodes CASSFVGRGRASIYGYTF.

V is TRBV5-4 and J is TRBJ2-1; 8 bases are shared with TRBD2. Germline V gene data show CDR1 as SGHNT and CDR2 as YYREEE (reference sequence). CDR3 length: 17 residues. With V trimmed by 2 bases and J by 7 bases, 14 bases remained unmatched. The CDR3 reads CASSFVLHLSGSNEQFF. CDR3 sequence (DNA): TGTGCCAGCAGCTTTGTTCTTCATCTAAGCGGGAGTAATGAGCAGTTCTTC.

Concerning this clonotype: A read error may explain this, as a much larger clone is one base away. V usage is TRBV5-1 and J usage is TRBJ2-7; 10 bases are a match to TRBD1. The better agreement between TRBJ2-1 and the DNA end casts doubt on the J call. This CDR3 contains 15 residues. Germline CDR1 and CDR2: SGHRS and YFSETQ. The CDR3 sequence: CASSFLTGQGYEQFF. The CDR3 DNA reads TGCGCCAGCAGCTTCCTCACGGGACAGGGGTACGAGCAGTTCTTC.

Only a few counts were recorded for this clonotype. This CDR3 reads CASSFPWETQYF. For the CDR3, the DNA is TGTGCCAGCAGTTTTCCTTGGGAGACCCAGTACTTC. The chain combines TRBV28 with TRBJ2-5; D unresolved. Trimming pared 3 bases from V and 5 bases from J, leaving 7 bases between. From germline, CDR1 is MDHEN and CDR2 SYDVKM. This CDR3 is built from 12 residues.

The chain recombines TRBV2 with TRBJ1-1; possible D gene TRBD1, 5 bases. There are 14 residues in the CDR3. Trimming shortened V by 8 bases and J by 4 bases, and 17 bases separated the two germline ends. The germline V gene encodes CDR1 SNHLY and CDR2 FYNNEI. This CDR3 is CASGPEKGSTEAFF. The CDR3 bases are TGTGCCAGCGGACCGGAGAAGGGGAGCACTGAAGCTTTCTTT.

There are many counts of this clonotype. The chain recombines TRBV6-6 with TRBJ2-1; 11 bases align to TRBD2. The junction had 10 bases not matched to a gene; V was cut back by 2 bases and J by 7 bases. The germline V gene encodes CDR1 MNHNY and CDR2 SVGAGI (reference sequence). CDR3 length equals 17 residues. The CDR3 region has the DNA TGTGCCAGCAGTTACCACTTACTAGCGGGAGCGGGTAATGAGCAGTTCTTC. Translation gives CASSYHLLAGAGNEQFF.

The chain is built from TRBV3-1 and TRBJ2-7, with 14 bases aligning to TRBD2. CDR3 length equals 16 residues. Unmatched junction bases numbered 10, after V lost 3 bases and J lost 9 bases. The germline gives CDR1 LGHDT, CDR2 YNNKEL (reference sequence). In DNA form, the CDR3 reads TGTGCCAGCAGCCAGGGTCCGGGACTAGCGGGAGTCGCGCAGTACTTC. Translation: CASSQGPGLAGVAQYF.

The rearrangement uses TRBV20-1 and TRBJ1-4; TRBD1 agrees at 10 bases. CDR3 size: 15 residues. Germline loops: CDR1 DFQATT, CDR2 SNEGSKA (reference sequence). V lost 6 bases to trimming and J lost 6 bases; unmatched junction nucleotides: 10. The CDR3 region is CSAPRQGAIDEKLFF. The CDR3 nucleotides read TGCAGTGCCCCTAGACAGGGGGCGATTGATGAAAAACTGTTTTTT.

This clonotype has a handful of counts. This chain uses TRBV10-3 with TRBJ2-1; D gene ambiguous. The germline V gene has CDR1 ENHRY and CDR2 SYGVKD. The CDR3 runs 15 residues. V was pared by 0 bases and J by 4 bases, with 10 bases between. The CDR3 DNA reads as TGTGCCATCAGTGAGTCCATGCAGCTTTACAATGAGCAGTTCTTC. Translating gives CAISESMQLYNEQFF.

This clonotype was observed at least ten times. The rearrangement uses TRBV15 and TRBJ2-5; the D gene is possibly TRBD1 (6 bases). The CDR3 contains 16 residues. Trimming shortened V by 1 base and J by 7 bases, and 19 bases separated the two germline ends. Germline V gives CDR1 LNHNV, CDR2 YYDKDF (reference sequence). CDR3 coding DNA: TGTGCCACCAGCAGAGGACGACTACAGGGTTATGGGACCCAGTACTTC. It specifies CATSRGRLQGYGTQYF.

This clonotype turned up a few times. In DNA form, the CDR3 reads TGTGCCAGCAGCCCCCGGGACAGCTTTGGGACCCACACCTTC. Protein: CASSPRDSFGTHTF. The J gene is TRBJ1-2, the V gene TRBV9; 7 bases match TRBD1. V lost 4 bases and J lost 12; bases outside the gene matches: 15. The V gene's germline CDR1 is SGDLS and CDR2 YYNGEE. The CDR3 covers 14 residues.